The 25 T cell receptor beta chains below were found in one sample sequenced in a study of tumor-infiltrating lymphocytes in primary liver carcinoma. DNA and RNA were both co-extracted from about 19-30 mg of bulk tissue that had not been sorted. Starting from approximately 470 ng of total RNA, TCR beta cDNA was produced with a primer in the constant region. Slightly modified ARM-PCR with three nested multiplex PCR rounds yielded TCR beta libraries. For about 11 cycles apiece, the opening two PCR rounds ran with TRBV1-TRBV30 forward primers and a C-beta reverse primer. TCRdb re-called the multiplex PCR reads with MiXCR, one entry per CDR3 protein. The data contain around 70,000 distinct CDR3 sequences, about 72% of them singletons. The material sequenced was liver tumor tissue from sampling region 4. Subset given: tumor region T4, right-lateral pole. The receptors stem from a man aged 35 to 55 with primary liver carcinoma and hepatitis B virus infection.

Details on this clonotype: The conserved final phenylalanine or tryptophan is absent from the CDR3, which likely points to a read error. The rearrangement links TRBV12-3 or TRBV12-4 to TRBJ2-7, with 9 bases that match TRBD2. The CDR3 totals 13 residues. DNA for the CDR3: TGTGTCAGCAGTTTAGCGGGAGTCAGCGAGCAGTACTAC. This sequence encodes CVSSLAGVSEQYY.

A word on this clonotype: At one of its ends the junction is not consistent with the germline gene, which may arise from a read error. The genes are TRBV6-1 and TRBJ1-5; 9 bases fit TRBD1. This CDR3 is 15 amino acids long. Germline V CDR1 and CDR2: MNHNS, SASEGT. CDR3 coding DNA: TGTACCAGCAGTGAATTGGGGACAGGGAGTCTGGCCCAGCATTTT. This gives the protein CTSSELGTGSLAQHF.

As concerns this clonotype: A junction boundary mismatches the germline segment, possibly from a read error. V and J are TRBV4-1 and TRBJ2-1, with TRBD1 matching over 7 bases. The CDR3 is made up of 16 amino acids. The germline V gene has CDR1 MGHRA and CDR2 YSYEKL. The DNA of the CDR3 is TGCGCCAGCAGCCGCGAACAGGGGCCTCTCTACGATGAGCAGTTCTTC. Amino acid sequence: CASSREQGPLYDEQFF.

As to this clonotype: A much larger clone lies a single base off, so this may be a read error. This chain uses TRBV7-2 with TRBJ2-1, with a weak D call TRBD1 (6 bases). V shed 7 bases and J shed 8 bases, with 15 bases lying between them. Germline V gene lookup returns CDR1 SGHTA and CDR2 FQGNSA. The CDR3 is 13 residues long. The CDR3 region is CASMGRGWDEQFF. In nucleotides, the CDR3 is TGTGCCAGCATGGGCAGGGGATGGGATGAGCAGTTCTTC.

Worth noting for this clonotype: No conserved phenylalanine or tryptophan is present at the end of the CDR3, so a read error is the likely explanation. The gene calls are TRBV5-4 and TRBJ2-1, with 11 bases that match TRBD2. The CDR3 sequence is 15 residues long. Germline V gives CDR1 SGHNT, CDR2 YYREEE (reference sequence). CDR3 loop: CASSDRLAGYSEQFL. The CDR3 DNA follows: TGTGCCAGCAGTGATCGACTAGCGGGGTACAGTGAGCAGTTCCTC.

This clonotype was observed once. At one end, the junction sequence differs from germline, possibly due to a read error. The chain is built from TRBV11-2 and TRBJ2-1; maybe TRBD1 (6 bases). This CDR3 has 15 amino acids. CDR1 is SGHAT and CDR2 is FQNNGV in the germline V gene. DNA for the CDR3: TGTGCCAGCGTACTAGGGGACATCAGGGGACATGAACAGTTCTTC. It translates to CASVLGDIRGHEQFF.

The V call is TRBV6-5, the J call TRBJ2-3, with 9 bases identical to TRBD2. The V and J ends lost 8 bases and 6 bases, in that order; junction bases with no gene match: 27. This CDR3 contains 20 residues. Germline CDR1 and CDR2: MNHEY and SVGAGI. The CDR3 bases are TGTGCCAGCGGTCCCTGGATTAGCGGGAGAGGGGGTAGGACCACGGATACGCAGTATTTT. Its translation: CASGPWISGRGGRTTDTQYF.

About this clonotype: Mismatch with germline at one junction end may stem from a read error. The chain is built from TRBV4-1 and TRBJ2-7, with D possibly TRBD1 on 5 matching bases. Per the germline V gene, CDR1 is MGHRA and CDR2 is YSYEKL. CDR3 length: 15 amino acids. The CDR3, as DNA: TGCGCCAGCAGCTTAGTTCGAGACAGCATCTACGGGCAGTACTTC. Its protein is CASSLVRDSIYGQYF.

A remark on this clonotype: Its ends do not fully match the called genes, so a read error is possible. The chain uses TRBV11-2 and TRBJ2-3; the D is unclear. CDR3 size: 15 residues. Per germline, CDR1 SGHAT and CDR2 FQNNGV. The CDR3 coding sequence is TGTGCGAGCAGTTTAGGAGTCCCGGGCACAGATACGGAGTATTTT. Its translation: CASSLGVPGTDTEYF. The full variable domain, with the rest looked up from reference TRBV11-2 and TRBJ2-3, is EAGVAQSPRYKIIEKRQSVAFWCNPISGHATLYWYQQILGQGPKLLIQFQNNGVVDDSQLPKDRFSAERLKGVDSTLKIQPAKLEDSAVYLCASSLGVPGTDTEYFGPGTRLTVL.

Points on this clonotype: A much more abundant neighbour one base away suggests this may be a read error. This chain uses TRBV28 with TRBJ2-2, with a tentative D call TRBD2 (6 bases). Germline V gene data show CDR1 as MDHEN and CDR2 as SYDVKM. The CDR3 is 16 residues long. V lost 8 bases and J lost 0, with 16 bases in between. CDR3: CASFSLGGANTGELFF. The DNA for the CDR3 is TGTGCCAGCTTTAGCCTGGGCGGGGCGAACACCGGGGAGCTGTTTTTT.

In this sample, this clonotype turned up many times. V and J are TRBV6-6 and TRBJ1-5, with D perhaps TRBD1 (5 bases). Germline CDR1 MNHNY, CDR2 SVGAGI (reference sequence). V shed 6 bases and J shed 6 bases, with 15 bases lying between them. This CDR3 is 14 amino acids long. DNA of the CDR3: TGTGCCAGCAGCTCCTCGGGGGGGGGTCAGCCCCAGCATTTT. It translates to CASSSSGGGQPQHF.

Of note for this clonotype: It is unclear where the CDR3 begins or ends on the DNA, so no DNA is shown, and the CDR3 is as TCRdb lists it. CDR3 loop: CASSQWGQGNTEDFF. The chain uses TRBV14 and TRBJ1-1; TRBD1 was called by the table and not checked on the DNA. Germline lookup yields CDR1 SGHDN and CDR2 FVKESK. Inclusive of both ends, the CDR3 amounts to 15 amino acids.

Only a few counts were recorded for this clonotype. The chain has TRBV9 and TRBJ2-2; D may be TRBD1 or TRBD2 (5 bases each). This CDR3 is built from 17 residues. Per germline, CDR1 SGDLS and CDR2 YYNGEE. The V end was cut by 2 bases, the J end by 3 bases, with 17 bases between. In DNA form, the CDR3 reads TGTGCCAGCAGCGTTGACGTGGGGGTAGTCTACACCGGGGAGCTGTTTTTT. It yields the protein CASSVDVGVVYTGELFF.

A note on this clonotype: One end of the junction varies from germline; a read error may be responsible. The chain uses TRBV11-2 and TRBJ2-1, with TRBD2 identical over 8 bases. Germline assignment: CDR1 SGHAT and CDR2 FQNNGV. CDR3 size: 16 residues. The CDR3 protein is CASSLDFGLAMGEQFF. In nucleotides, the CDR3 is TGCGCCAGCAGCTTGGATTTCGGACTAGCCATGGGTGAACAGTTCTTC.

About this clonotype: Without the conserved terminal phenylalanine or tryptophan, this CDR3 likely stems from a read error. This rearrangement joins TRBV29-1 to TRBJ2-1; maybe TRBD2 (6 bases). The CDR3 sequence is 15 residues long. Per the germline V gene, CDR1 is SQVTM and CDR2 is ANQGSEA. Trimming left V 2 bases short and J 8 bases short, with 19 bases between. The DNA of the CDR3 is TGCAGCGTTGAACCACTAGCTGCCTACGACTATGAGCAGTTCATC. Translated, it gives CSVEPLAAYDYEQFI.

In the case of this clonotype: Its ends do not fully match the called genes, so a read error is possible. CDR3 residues: CASRMTRGAGSF. The CDR3, as DNA: TGTGCCAGCAGGATGACAAGGGGCGCGGGCTCCTTC. The chain links TRBV2 to TRBJ1-2; tentative D call: TRBD1 (5 bases). CDR3 length: 12 amino acids. Germline lookup yields CDR1 SNHLY and CDR2 FYNNEI.

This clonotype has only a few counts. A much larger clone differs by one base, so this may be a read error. Written as DNA, the CDR3 is TGTGCCAGCAGTCCCCTTTTGCATGCGCAGTATTTT. Translation gives CASSPLLHAQYF. V usage is TRBV28 and J usage is TRBJ2-3; D call uncertain. Trimming took 5 bases from V and 10 from J, leaving 13 bases between them. The CDR3 runs to 12 residues. CDR1 and CDR2 from the germline V gene are MDHEN and SYDVKM.

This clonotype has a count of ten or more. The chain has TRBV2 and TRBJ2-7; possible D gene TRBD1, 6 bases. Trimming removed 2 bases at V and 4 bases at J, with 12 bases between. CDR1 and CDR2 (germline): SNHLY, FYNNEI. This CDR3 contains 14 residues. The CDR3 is CASSEPRGGYEQYF. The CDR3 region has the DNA TGTGCCAGCAGTGAACCCAGGGGTGGGTACGAGCAGTACTTC. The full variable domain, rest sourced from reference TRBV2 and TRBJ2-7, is EPEVTQTPSHQVTQMGQEVILRCVPISNHLYFYWYRQILGQKVEFLVSFYNNEISEKSEIFDDQFSVERPDGSNFTLKIRSTKLEDSAMYFCASSEPRGGYEQYFGPGTRLTVT.

The CDR3 region has the DNA TGTGCCAGCGGCCATACAGAAGGGAGATTAGCGAGACCCAATGAGCAGTTCTTC. This translates into CASGHTEGRLARPNEQFF. The chain joins TRBV11-2 to TRBJ2-1; possibly TRBD2 for D (5 bases). The V gene lost 8 bases and the J gene lost 6 bases, with 29 bases spanning the gap. The germline CDR1 and CDR2 sequences are SGHAT and FQNNGV. This CDR3 is built from 18 residues.

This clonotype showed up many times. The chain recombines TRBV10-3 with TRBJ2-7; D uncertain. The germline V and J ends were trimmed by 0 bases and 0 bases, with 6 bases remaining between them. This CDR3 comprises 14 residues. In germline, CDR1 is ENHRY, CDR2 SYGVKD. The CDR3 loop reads CAISESVASYEQYF. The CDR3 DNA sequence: TGTGCCATCAGTGAGTCCGTAGCCTCCTACGAGCAGTACTTC.

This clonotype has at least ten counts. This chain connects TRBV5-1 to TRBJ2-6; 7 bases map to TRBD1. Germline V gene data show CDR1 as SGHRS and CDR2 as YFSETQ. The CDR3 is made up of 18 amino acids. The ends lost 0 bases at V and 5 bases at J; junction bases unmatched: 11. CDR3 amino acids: CASSLEVGGVGRANVLTF. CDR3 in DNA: TGCGCCAGCAGCTTGGAGGTAGGGGGCGTAGGAAGGGCCAACGTCCTGACTTTC.

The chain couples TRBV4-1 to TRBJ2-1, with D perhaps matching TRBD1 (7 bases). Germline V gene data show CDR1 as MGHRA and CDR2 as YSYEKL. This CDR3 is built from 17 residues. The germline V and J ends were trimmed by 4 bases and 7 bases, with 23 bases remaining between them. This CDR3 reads CASSLGAGVQGRNEQFF. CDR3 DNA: TGCGCCAGCAGCCTAGGGGCAGGAGTACAGGGGAGGAATGAGCAGTTCTTC.

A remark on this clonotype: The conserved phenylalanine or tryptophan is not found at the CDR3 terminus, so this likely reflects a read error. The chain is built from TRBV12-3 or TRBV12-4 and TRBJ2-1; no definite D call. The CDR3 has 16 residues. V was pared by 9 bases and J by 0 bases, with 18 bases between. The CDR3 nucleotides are TGTGCCAGTAGCTCCCCGACTCCGAACTCCTACAATGAGCAGTTCCTC. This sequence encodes CASSSPTPNSYNEQFL.

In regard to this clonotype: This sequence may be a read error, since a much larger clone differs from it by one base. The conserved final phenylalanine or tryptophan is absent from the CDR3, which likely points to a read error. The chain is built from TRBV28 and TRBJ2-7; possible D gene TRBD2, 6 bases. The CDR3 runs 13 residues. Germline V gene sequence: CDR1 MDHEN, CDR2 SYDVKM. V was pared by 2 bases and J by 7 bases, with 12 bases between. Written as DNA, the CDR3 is TGTGCCAGCAGTTTAGCGGGGCATAGGGAGCAGTACCTC. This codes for CASSLAGHREQYL.

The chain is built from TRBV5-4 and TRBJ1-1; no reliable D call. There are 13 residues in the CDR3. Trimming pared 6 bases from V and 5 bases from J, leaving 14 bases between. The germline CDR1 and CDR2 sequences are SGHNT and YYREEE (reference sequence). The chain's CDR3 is CASNIVKGTEAFF. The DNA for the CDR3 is TGTGCCAGCAATATAGTCAAGGGTACTGAAGCTTTCTTT.